The present T cell receptor (beta chain) was sequenced within a study of blood T cell repertoires in COVID-19. Study-level background: Sites across the United States, Italy and Spain contributed samples from acute and convalescent COVID-19. PBMCs, B-cell-depleted T cells, or T cells provided the cDNA or gDNA that made up the material.

Authors' processing steps: Nucleated cell counts were estimated from reference gene primer amplification. Assay used: immunoSEQ multiplex PCR; TCRdb lists only in-frame clones, some missing. The DNA was the basis for D and trimming; V, J and clone size are from that table. The data contain some 87,000 clones, roughly 89% of them singletons. Between the trimmed V and J ends, which lost 1 base and 0 bases, there was a span of 12 bases. CDR3 size: 17 residues. Germline-derived CDR1 and CDR2 are MGHRA and YSYEKL. This TCR derives from a woman in her 70s with acute or convalescent COVID-19. What was sequenced was peripheral blood. The chain uses TRBV4-1 and TRBJ1-4, with D unclear. The CDR3 sequence: CASSQGRASATNEKLFF. In nucleotides, the CDR3 is TGCGCCAGCAGCCAAGGGAGGGCGTCGGCAACTAATGAAAAACTGTTTTTT.